The 20 T cell receptor beta chains below all came from one sample that was sequenced in a study of T cell changes during pregnancy in multiple sclerosis. TCRdb's copy holds only in-frame clones and misses some; the assay was immunoSEQ multiplex PCR. The sample contains about 51,000 clones, 94% of which appear only once. The sequencing used CD4+ T cells from peripheral blood mononuclear cells, collected in the second trimester of pregnancy. These receptors were obtained from a female donor with multiple sclerosis, enrolled in a pregnancy study.

The gene calls are TRBV5-1 and TRBJ1-4; tentatively, D is TRBD1 (6 bases). V lost 4 bases to trimming and J lost 0 bases, with 10 bases between them. Germline V gene data show CDR1 as SGHRS and CDR2 as YFSETQ. The CDR3 is 15 residues long. CDR3 in amino acids: CASSRTVTTNEKLFF. Written as DNA, the CDR3 is TGCGCCAGCAGCCGGACAGTCACAACTAATGAAAAACTGTTTTTT.

V is TRBV14 and J is TRBJ2-3; 9 positions match TRBD1. Looked up from germline, CDR1 is SGHDN and CDR2 is FVKESK. The J segment lost 3 bases and the V segment lost 4 bases, leaving 8 bases of the junction unmatched. CDR3 length: 16 residues. Here the CDR3 DNA reads TGTGCCAGCAGCCGATACCGGGACAGGGAGACAGATACGCAGTATTTT. It specifies CASSRYRDRETDTQYF. Variable domain in full (rest from reference TRBV14 and TRBJ2-3): EAGVTQFPSHSVIEKGQTVTLRCDPISGHDNLYWYRRVMGKEIKFLLHFVKESKQDESGMPNNRFLAERTGGTYSTLKVQPAELEDSGVYFCASSRYRDRETDTQYFGPGTRLTVL.

The CDR3 DNA reads TGTGCCAGCAGCCCTGACGACAGGGCCAGCGGGGAGCTGTTTTTT. It codes for CASSPDDRASGELFF. The V and J genes are TRBV7-3 and TRBJ2-2, with 7 bases that match TRBD1. V shed 5 bases and J 7 bases; nucleotides not matched to a gene: 10. Germline V gene lookup returns CDR1 SGHTA and CDR2 FQGTGA. The CDR3 runs 15 residues. The full variable domain, with the rest looked up from reference TRBV7-3 and TRBJ2-2, is GAGVSQTPSNKVTEKGKYVELRCDPISGHTALYWYRQSLGQGPEFLIYFQGTGAADDSGLPNDRFFAVRPEGSVSTLKIQRTERGDSAVYLCASSPDDRASGELFFGEGSRLTVL.

This sequence joins TRBV30 and TRBJ2-5; maybe TRBD1 (5 bases). CDR1 and CDR2 (germline): GTSNPN, SVGIG (reference sequence). This CDR3 is 13 amino acids long. The V end lost 0 bases, the J end lost 6 bases, and 11 bases lay between the germline ends. The DNA for the CDR3 is TGTGCCTGGAGTGTAGGGGCTATCCAGACCCAGTACTTC. Amino acids: CAWSVGAIQTQYF.

V usage is TRBV9 and J usage is TRBJ2-7; 7 positions match TRBD1. CDR1 is SGDLS and CDR2 is YYNGEE in the germline V gene. The junction had 11 bases not matched to a gene; V was cut back by 4 bases and J by 4 bases. There are 15 residues in the CDR3. In nucleotides, the CDR3 is TGTGCCAGCAGCATCCAAGCCGGGACAGTTTACGAGCAGTACTTC. Translated, it gives CASSIQAGTVYEQYF. The entire variable domain, with the rest obtained from reference TRBV9 and TRBJ2-7, is as follows: DSGVTQTPKHLITATGQRVTLRCSPRSGDLSVYWYQQSLDQGLQFLIQYYNGEERAKGNILERFSAQQFPDLHSELNLSSLELGDSALYFCASSIQAGTVYEQYFGPGTRLTVT.

This clone was picked up one time. The CDR3 DNA sequence: TGTGCCAGCAGCGTAGCAGGGCGGGGGGGCAGCACAGATACGCAGTATTTT. Its translation is CASSVAGRGGSTDTQYF. The chain combines TRBV9 with TRBJ2-3; 9 nucleotides agree with TRBD2. The CDR3 has 17 amino acids. J was trimmed by 0 bases and V by 0 bases; bases with no gene match: 5. CDR1 SGDLS and CDR2 YYNGEE come from the germline V gene.

This clone showed up just once. The V and J genes are TRBV7-3 and TRBJ2-6; TRBD2 is a possible D gene (6 bases). Trimming took 6 bases from V and 1 from J, leaving 7 bases between them. CDR1 SGHTA and CDR2 FQGTGA come from the germline V gene. This CDR3 is 14 amino acids long. The CDR3 reads CASRLASGANVLTF. Here the CDR3 DNA reads TGTGCCAGCAGACTAGCTTCTGGGGCCAACGTCCTGACTTTC.

This chain uses TRBV7-6 with TRBJ2-5, with 7 bases lining up with TRBD2. The CDR3 contains 16 residues. With 4 bases clipped from V and 3 bases from J, the junction kept 11 bases outside the gene matches. The germline CDR1 and CDR2 sequences are SGHVS and FNYEAQ. CDR3 DNA sequence: TGTGCCAGCAGCTATTACCTACTAGCGAGTAAAGAGACCCAGTACTTC. The encoded protein is CASSYYLLASKETQYF.

The chain is built from TRBV11-2 and TRBJ1-1; possibly TRBD1 for D (6 bases). The CDR3 length is 15 residues. With 2 bases removed from V and 1 base from J, the gap between germline ends came to 11 bases. From germline, CDR1 is SGHAT and CDR2 FQNNGV. CDR3 coding DNA: TGTGCCAGCAGCTTATGGGGGCCAGCGAACACTGAAGCTTTCTTT. Encoded protein: CASSLWGPANTEAFF.

V gene TRBV5-1 combines with J gene TRBJ2-5; the match to TRBD1 covers 9 bases. CDR1 is SGHRS and CDR2 is YFSETQ in the germline V gene. The CDR3 is 16 residues long. J was trimmed by 5 bases and V by 0 bases; bases with no gene match: 8. CDR3 bases: TGCGCCAGCAGCTTGGGGGCACAGGGGGCGTGGGAGACCCAGTACTTC. Its translation is CASSLGAQGAWETQYF. The entire variable domain, with the rest obtained from reference TRBV5-1 and TRBJ2-5, is as follows: KAGVTQTPRYLIKTRGQQVTLSCSPISGHRSVSWYQQTPGQGLQFLFEYFSETQRNKGNFPGRFSGRQFSNSRSEMNVSTLELGDSALYLCASSLGAQGAWETQYFGPGTRLLVL.

The chain carries TRBV10-3 and TRBJ1-5, with D unclear. CDR1 ENHRY and CDR2 SYGVKD come from the germline V gene. The V gene lost 3 bases and the J gene lost 3 bases, with 12 bases spanning the gap. CDR3 length: 15 residues. The CDR3 DNA is TGTGCCATCAGTGAACGGTCTAGCTACAATCAGCCCCAGCATTTT. This encodes CAISERSSYNQPQHF.

This chain connects TRBV7-2 to TRBJ2-5, with TRBD2 matching over 12 bases. CDR3 length equals 15 residues. The germline V gene has CDR1 SGHTA and CDR2 FQGNSA. With 4 bases clipped from V and 5 bases from J, the junction kept 5 bases outside the gene matches. CDR3 amino acids: CASSSSGGAVETQYF. The CDR3 nucleotides are TGTGCCAGCAGCTCTAGCGGGGGGGCTGTTGAGACCCAGTACTTC. Full variable domain (outside the CDR3, taken from reference TRBV7-2 and TRBJ2-5): GAGVSQSPSNKVTEKGKDVELRCDPISGHTALYWYRQSLGQGLEFLIYFQGNSAPDKSGLPSDRFSAERTGGSVSTLTIQRTQQEDSAVYLCASSSSGGAVETQYFGPGTRLLVL.

V gene TRBV4-3 combines with J gene TRBJ1-6; D remains ambiguous. From germline, CDR1 is LGHNA and CDR2 YSLEER. The CDR3 sequence is 15 residues long. V was trimmed by 1 base and J by 6 bases, leaving 10 bases between them. CDR3 amino acids: CASSQVVTGNSPLHF. Here the CDR3 DNA reads TGCGCCAGCAGCCAAGTCGTAACGGGTAATTCACCCCTCCACTTT.

This clone is a singleton in its sample. The CDR3 DNA is TGTGCCAGCAGCTTTGACTCGATGAGGAGCTATGGCTACACCTTC. This translates into CASSFDSMRSYGYTF. The rearrangement uses TRBV7-2 and TRBJ1-2, with unresolved D. The CDR3 is made up of 15 amino acids. Trimming cost V 3 bases and J 4 bases, with 15 bases left between them. Per the germline V gene, CDR1 is SGHTA and CDR2 is FQGNSA.

The CDR3 coding sequence is TGTGCCAGCAGCCCTTACTCCTACGAGCAGTACTTC. It specifies CASSPYSYEQYF. The chain employs TRBV7-8 and TRBJ2-7; the D is unclear. Trimming took off 5 bases at V and 0 bases at J, with 5 bases between the two ends. This CDR3 comprises 12 residues. The germline V gene encodes CDR1 SGHVS and CDR2 FQNEAQ.

This chain links TRBV2 with TRBJ1-6, with 9 bases matching TRBD1. With 11 bases clipped from V and 8 bases from J, the junction kept 7 bases outside the gene matches. The germline gives CDR1 SNHLY, CDR2 FYNNEI. The CDR3 loop spans 13 amino acids. Here the CDR3 reads CAVRDREDSPLHF. The CDR3 DNA reads as TGTGCCGTAAGGGACAGGGAGGATTCACCCCTCCACTTT.

V usage is TRBV7-6 and J usage is TRBJ2-1; tentatively, D is TRBD1 (6 bases). Trimming took 1 base from V and 4 from J, leaving 14 bases between them. This CDR3 has 16 amino acids. Germline V gene data show CDR1 as SGHVS and CDR2 as FNYEAQ. This CDR3 is CASSLVGGALYNEQFF. In nucleotides, the CDR3 is TGTGCCAGCAGCTTAGTAGGGGGAGCCTTATACAATGAGCAGTTCTTC.

The rearrangement uses TRBV7-2 and TRBJ1-4; no reliable D call. Germline values: CDR1 SGHTA, CDR2 FQGNSA. This CDR3 has 13 amino acids. V lost 2 bases and J lost 4, with 5 bases in between. The chain's CDR3 is CASSLSVNEKLFF. CDR3 coding DNA: TGTGCCAGCAGCTTATCGGTTAATGAAAAACTGTTTTTT.

This clone occurred once. J is TRBJ2-1 and V is TRBV18, with 9 bases aligning to TRBD1. Germline V gene lookup returns CDR1 KGHSH and CDR2 LQKENI. V shed 0 bases, J shed 15 bases, and the junction held 3 bases outside the gene matches. The CDR3 is 12 residues long. DNA of the CDR3: TGTGCCAGCTCACCACCGACAGGGGGTGGGTTCTTC. Residues: CASSPPTGGGFF.

The chain is built from TRBV18 and TRBJ2-7; TRBD1 agrees at 10 bases. The germline gives CDR1 KGHSH, CDR2 LQKENI. The CDR3 is 14 amino acids. Unmatched junction bases numbered 4, after V lost 6 bases and J lost 2 bases. The CDR3 DNA is TGTGCCAGCTCCACGGACAGGGGGGCCTACGAGCAGTACTTC. Protein product: CASSTDRGAYEQYF.